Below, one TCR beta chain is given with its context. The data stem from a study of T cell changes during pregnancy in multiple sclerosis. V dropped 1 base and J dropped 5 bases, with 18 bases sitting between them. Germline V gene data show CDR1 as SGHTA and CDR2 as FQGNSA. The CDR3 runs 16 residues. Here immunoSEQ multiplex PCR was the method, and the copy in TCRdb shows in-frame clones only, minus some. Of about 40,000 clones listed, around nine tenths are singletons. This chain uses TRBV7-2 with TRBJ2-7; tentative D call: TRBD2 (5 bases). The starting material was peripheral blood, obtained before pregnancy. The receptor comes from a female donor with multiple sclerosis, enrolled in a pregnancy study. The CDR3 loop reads CASSLGRGLRADEQYF. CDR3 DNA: TGTGCCAGCAGCTTAGGAAGAGGCTTGCGGGCCGACGAGCAGTACTTC. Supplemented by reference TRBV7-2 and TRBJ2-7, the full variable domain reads GAGVSQSPSNKVTEKGKDVELRCDPISGHTALYWYRQSLGQGLEFLIYFQGNSAPDKSGLPSDRFSAERTGGSVSTLTIQRTQQEDSAVYLCASSLGRGLRADEQYFGPGTRLTVT.